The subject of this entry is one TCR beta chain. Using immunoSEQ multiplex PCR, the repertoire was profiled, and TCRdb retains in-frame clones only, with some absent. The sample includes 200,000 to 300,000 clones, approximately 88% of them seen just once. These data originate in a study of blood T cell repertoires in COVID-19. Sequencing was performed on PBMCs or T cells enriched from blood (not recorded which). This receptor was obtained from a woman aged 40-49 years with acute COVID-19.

The CDR3 loop reads CASSPSGTEYGYTF. In DNA form, the CDR3 reads TGTGCCAGCTCACCCTCCGGGACAGAGTATGGCTACACCTTC. The chain uses TRBV18 and TRBJ1-2; 7 bases fit TRBD1. The CDR3 extends over 14 amino acids. V shed 3 bases, J shed 5 bases, and the junction held 6 bases outside the gene matches. The germline V gene encodes CDR1 KGHSH and CDR2 LQKENI.